This T cell receptor (beta chain) emerged from a study of a mutant IDH1 vaccine in newly diagnosed glioma (dated by TCRdb to 2020 to 2022). At the level of the whole study: Patients were given eight vaccinations, in weeks 1, 3, 5, 7, 11, 15, 19 and 23, which matched visits V03 through V10. Vaccination started 4-6 weeks after radiotherapy alone, or was given together with temozolomide cycles in the groups whose treatment included chemotherapy. Of the approximately 30 treated patients, roughly 62% were male and approximately 38% were female, and the mean age was 40.4 years. Prior to enrollment, standard therapy consisting of radiotherapy alone, temozolomide alone, or radiochemotherapy with temozolomide had been administered to patients, with the combination being received by most patients. Peripheral blood was collected at six visits: V03 (baseline), V05, V07, V10, V12 and V13. For exploratory analyses, approximately 25 treated patients had longitudinal TCRB deep sequencing done wherever samples were available. Paper-wide results and their limitations: It was noted by the authors that analyses of patient blood samples could not be reproduced owing to sample limitations. Across multiple MHC alleles, vaccine-induced immune responses were seen in around 93% of patients. Changes in the top peripheral T cell clonotypes picked up by TCRB sequencing did not appear to be linked to pseudoprogression. PBMC samples for TCRB deep sequencing were selected based on availability.

What this sample's time point label stands for: week 5, during vaccination. A 20-mer mutant IDH1 peptide at 300 micrograms in Montanide made up each vaccine dose, which was injected subcutaneously together with topical imiquimod. Newly diagnosed WHO grade 3 or 4 IDH1-mutant astrocytomas showing loss of nuclear ATRX were present in the donors. The samples were drawn from NOA16, a multicentre, single-arm, open-label phase I trial in Germany that tested a mutant IDH1 peptide vaccine in humans for the first time. Genomic DNA for TCRB sequencing was extracted from EDTA blood using the DNeasy Blood and Tissue Kit. Clipping removes 3 bases from V and 7 bases from J, with 4 as the unmatched junction base count. The cysteine opens and the phenylalanine closes a CDR3 of 14 amino acids. Of all the DNA, just the CDR3 is kept, 42 bases in frame from base 1. The germline V gene yields SGHAT for CDR1 and FQNNGV for CDR2.

Regarding this clone: No cognate antigen has been identified for it. No per-base quality is available; no much larger clone lies one base away.

Receptor libraries were prepared by the immunoSEQ multiplex PCR assay. The hsTCRB Kit was used according to the manufacturer's protocol to amplify rearranged TCR beta chain sequences. TCRB libraries were sequenced on an Illumina MiSeq. From the authors' description of their analysis: Demultiplexing, trimming and gene mapping were performed with the kit vendor's proprietary platform. TCRdb stores this immuneACCESS table with in-frame sequences only. Part of the clones is absent; in the studies checked, under half of the shortfall reflects unresolved V genes, and no reason is known for the rest. The V and J calls and the clone size are those of that table, but D and trimming were determined from the DNA. In this sample the table shows roughly 28,000 clones, 89% of which occur a single time. The top ten clonotypes cover around a fifth of the sample.

The rearrangement combines TRBV11-2 with TRBJ2-7, and 12 bases in between align with TRBD2. The sequence was obtained from a man between 18 and 29 years old with glioma. Sequencing was performed on PBMCs, taken from a glioma patient whose treatment included an IDH1 peptide vaccine. In nucleotide form, the sequence is TGTGCCAGCAGCTTCCTGACTAGCGGGGGTGAGCAGTACTTC. It codes for CASSFLTSGGEQYF.